One sample yielded the 12 T cell receptor beta chains listed below, sequenced in a study of blood T cell repertoires in COVID-19. TCRdb keeps only in-frame clones here, not all; method: immunoSEQ multiplex PCR. The sample lists some 320,000 clones; 89% were seen once. The specimen was PBMCs or T cells enriched from blood (not recorded which). The receptors were sampled from a man in his sixties who had recovered from COVID-19.

This clone was recorded a few times. The V and J genes are TRBV4-2 and TRBJ2-1; 16 nucleotides agree with TRBD2. Per the germline V gene, CDR1 is LGHNA and CDR2 is YNFKEQ. The CDR3 is 19 residues long. V was clipped by 4 bases and J by 4 bases; unmatched bases: 10. The CDR3 coding sequence is TGTGCCAGCAGCCCCCAGGGGACTAGCGGGAGGGCCGGATACAATGAGCAGTTCTTC. As protein: CASSPQGTSGRAGYNEQFF.

The chain is built from TRBV9 and TRBJ2-1, with TRBD2 matching 7 bases. From germline, CDR1 is SGDLS and CDR2 YYNGEE. The V and J ends lost 0 bases and 9 bases, in that order; junction bases with no gene match: 12. CDR3 size: 16 residues. The CDR3 nucleotides read TGTGCCAGCAGCGTAGATTTGCGGGAGATGGGAACTGAGCAGTTCTTC. This translates into CASSVDLREMGTEQFF.

The rearrangement joins TRBV5-6 to TRBJ1-6, with 9 bases lining up with TRBD1. V lost 4 bases and J lost 3; bases outside the gene matches: 8. Germline V gives CDR1 SGHDT, CDR2 YYEEEE. The CDR3 length is 17 residues. CDR3 bases: TGTGCCAGCAGCAGAAGGACAGGGGAAGACTATAATTCACCCCTCCACTTT. Protein: CASSRRTGEDYNSPLHF.

This sequence joins TRBV6-5 and TRBJ1-2; the D is unclear. The CDR3 totals 13 residues. The V gene lost 1 base and the J gene lost 2 bases, with 5 bases spanning the gap. The V gene's germline CDR1 is MNHEY and CDR2 SVGAGI. For the CDR3, the DNA is TGTGCCAGCAGTTACTTACAGAACTATGGCTACACCTTC. Protein product: CASSYLQNYGYTF.

J is TRBJ1-6 and V is TRBV11-2, with a possible D match to TRBD1 (6 bases). This CDR3 has 13 amino acids. Germline-derived CDR1 and CDR2 are SGHAT and FQNNGV. Trimming took off 6 bases at V and 9 bases at J, with 12 bases between the two ends. The CDR3 protein is CASRPTGTSPLHF. CDR3 coding DNA: TGTGCCAGCAGGCCAACAGGGACTTCACCCCTCCACTTT.

V and J are TRBV18 and TRBJ2-7; D perhaps matches TRBD2 (5 bases). The V and J ends lost 1 base and 2 bases respectively, with 9 bases between them. This CDR3 has 14 residues. Germline V gives CDR1 KGHSH, CDR2 LQKENI. DNA of the CDR3: TGTGCCAGCTCACCACTCAGCGGAACCTACGAGCAGTACTTC. This codes for CASSPLSGTYEQYF.

V gene TRBV5-1 combines with J gene TRBJ2-3, with 12 positions matching TRBD2. Per germline, CDR1 SGHRS and CDR2 YFSETQ. J was trimmed by 2 bases and V by 3 bases; bases with no gene match: 10. The CDR3 runs 18 residues. This chain's CDR3 is CASSSLRTSGTNTDTQYF. CDR3 DNA: TGCGCCAGCAGCTCCCTACGGACTAGCGGGACCAACACAGATACGCAGTATTTT.

The chain carries TRBV7-9 and TRBJ2-5; TRBD2 agrees at 7 bases. With V trimmed by 1 base and J by 7 bases, 6 bases remained unmatched. Germline CDR1 SEHNR, CDR2 FQNEAQ (reference sequence). The CDR3 totals 14 residues. The CDR3 reads CASSLGAGEVTQYF. In DNA form, the CDR3 reads TGTGCCAGCAGCTTAGGGGCGGGGGAAGTGACCCAGTACTTC.

This clone has more than one count but fewer than ten. This rearrangement joins TRBV28 to TRBJ1-3; D not certain. The CDR3 is 15 amino acids. V gave up 8 bases and J gave up 0 bases, with 14 bases separating them. From germline, CDR1 is MDHEN and CDR2 SYDVKM. DNA for the CDR3: TGTGCCAGCGGGTCGACGACTCCCTCTGGAAACACCATATATTTT. Its protein product is CASGSTTPSGNTIYF.

The chain couples TRBV12-5 to TRBJ2-3; D remains unclear. The germline V gene has CDR1 LGHNT and CDR2 FRNRAP. The length of the CDR3 is 9 residues. The V gene lost 11 bases and the J gene lost 5 bases, with 5 bases spanning the gap. CDR3 sequence: CAVKDTQYF. The CDR3 nucleotides are TGTGCTGTCAAAGATACGCAGTATTTT.

The V call is TRBV5-1, the J call TRBJ2-3; 9 bases line up with TRBD1. Trimming at V came to 3 bases and at J to 2 bases, leaving 4 bases not matched to a gene. Germline assignment: CDR1 SGHRS and CDR2 YFSETQ. The CDR3 extends over 15 amino acids. CDR3 residues: CASSSTGGLTDTQYF. The CDR3, as DNA: TGCGCCAGCAGCTCGACAGGGGGACTCACAGATACGCAGTATTTT.

The chain recombines TRBV5-1 with TRBJ2-3; 8 bases align to TRBD2. After removal of 6 bases from V and 4 bases from J, the junction contained 7 bases not matched to a gene. This CDR3 comprises 14 residues. Germline V CDR1 and CDR2: SGHRS, YFSETQ. CDR3 loop: CASIDPGGADTQYF. DNA of the CDR3: TGCGCCAGCATAGATCCGGGAGGGGCAGATACGCAGTATTTT.